Given below is one TCR beta chain in context. Assay: immunoSEQ multiplex PCR; the TCRdb copy retains only in-frame clones and omits some. Of 25,000 to 30,000 clones detected, roughly 80% appear once; the ten largest clones hold about an eighth. This sample is drawn from a study of sequential checkpoint blockade in melanoma. Study summary: Patients were randomized 1:1 to nivolumab-then-ipilimumab or ipilimumab-then-nivolumab first-line. After both sequences, patients received maintenance nivolumab.

The treatment here: randomized to nivolumab then ipilimumab (arm A) or the reverse (arm B). No patient had prior DNA-damaging chemotherapy. Trimming stripped 7 bases from V and 7 bases from J, with 14 bases between. The CDR3 sequence is 13 residues long. The germline gives CDR1 GTSNPN, CDR2 SVGIG (reference sequence). The sequenced sample was CD8+ T cells sorted from blood (inferred from file names), obtained from a patient given nivolumab and ipilimumab in sequence. The gene calls are TRBV30 and TRBJ1-6; D remains ambiguous. The clonotype originates from a human donor with melanoma. In DNA, the CDR3 is TGTGCCTCCTACGAGGGATTGAATTCACCCCTCCACTTT. Translated, it gives CASYEGLNSPLHF.